These 32 T cell receptor beta chains came from one sample sequenced in a study of blood T cell repertoires in COVID-19 (dated by TCRdb to the early 2020s). Library preparation employed the immunoSEQ multiplex PCR assay. Here the immuneACCESS table is served through TCRdb, limited to in-frame sequences with V and J called. Missing clones are a known gap in these copies; in checked studies unresolved V genes cover under half, and the rest lacks a known reason. For this sample the table gives around 370,000 clones, of which approximately 90% were detected only once. 0.9% to 1.5% of the sample is in the top ten clones. Sequencing was done on a sample of PBMCs or T cells enriched from blood (not recorded which). The receptors were sampled from a woman under 30 who had recovered from COVID-19.

The chain links TRBV19 to TRBJ1-6; TRBD1 matches at 7 bases. The germline V gene has CDR1 LNHDA and CDR2 SQIVND (reference sequence). This CDR3 has 15 amino acids. Trimming at V came to 3 bases and at J to 8 bases, leaving 7 bases not matched to a gene. CDR3 sequence (DNA): TGTGCCAGTAGTATGGGGGGACAGTTGGATTCACCCCTCCACTTT. This sequence encodes CASSMGGQLDSPLHF.

The J gene is TRBJ2-3, the V gene TRBV11-2, with 12 bases that match TRBD2. The length of the CDR3 is 18 residues. Germline loops: CDR1 SGHAT, CDR2 FQNNGV. With 1 base clipped from V and 4 bases from J, the junction kept 9 bases outside the gene matches. The CDR3 nucleotides are TGTGCCAGCAGCTTAGTGGTCCTAGCGGGGGGGAAAGCAGATACGCAGTATTTT. It codes for CASSLVVLAGGKADTQYF.

This chain links TRBV20-1 with TRBJ1-2; no reliable D call. CDR1 and CDR2 from the germline V gene are DFQATT and SNEGSKA (reference sequence). V shed 1 base and J shed 11 bases, with 11 bases lying between them. The CDR3 loop spans 11 amino acids. CDR3 DNA sequence: TGCAGTGCTAGAGGGGAGATTGTTTACACCTTC. This translates into CSARGEIVYTF.

The rearrangement links TRBV10-3 to TRBJ1-5; 10 nucleotides line up with TRBD1. The CDR3 has 16 residues. J was trimmed by 4 bases and V by 2 bases; bases with no gene match: 5. The V gene's germline CDR1 is ENHRY and CDR2 SYGVKD. This CDR3 is CAISELWTGGNQPQHF. The CDR3 nucleotides are TGTGCCATCAGTGAGCTATGGACAGGGGGAAATCAGCCCCAGCATTTT.

The rearrangement uses TRBV7-2 and TRBJ2-7; D is possibly TRBD1 (6 bases). The V gene's germline CDR1 is SGHTA and CDR2 FQGNSA. There are 15 residues in the CDR3. V lost 5 bases and J 3 bases, leaving 17 bases between the germline ends. DNA for the CDR3: TGTGCCAGCAGCGTACCGGGACACGGGATCTACGAGCAGTACTTC. Translation: CASSVPGHGIYEQYF.

The chain carries TRBV4-3 and TRBJ2-2; 8 bases match TRBD1. Germline trimming cut 0 bases from V and 4 bases from J; bases unmatched to any gene: 7. Germline values: CDR1 LGHNA, CDR2 YSLEER. CDR3 length: 17 residues. The CDR3 bases are TGCGCCAGCAGCCAAGATATAGAGGACAGGGCCACCGGGGAGCTGTTTTTT. Its translation is CASSQDIEDRATGELFF.

This chain connects TRBV25-1 to TRBJ2-3; D uncertain. The CDR3 has 13 amino acids. CDR1 is MGHDK and CDR2 is SYGVNS in the germline V gene. Trimming pared 5 bases from V and 1 base from J, leaving 7 bases between. The CDR3 sequence is CASSRVGTDTQYF. The DNA for the CDR3 is TGTGCCAGCAGTCGTGTCGGCACAGATACGCAGTATTTT.

CDR3 protein: CASSAMLAGGTYNEQFF. Written as DNA, the CDR3 is TGTGCCAGCAGCGCGATGTTAGCGGGGGGTACCTACAATGAGCAGTTCTTC. This rearrangement joins TRBV9 to TRBJ2-1, with 10 bases fitting TRBD2. With V trimmed by 3 bases and J by 2 bases, 8 bases remained unmatched. The CDR3 spans 17 residues. Germline V gives CDR1 SGDLS, CDR2 YYNGEE.

The rearrangement joins TRBV28 to TRBJ2-7, with D maybe TRBD2 (6 bases). CDR3 length: 20 amino acids. The germline CDR1 and CDR2 sequences are MDHEN and SYDVKM. Trimming pared 2 bases from V and 2 bases from J, leaving 28 bases between. The CDR3 region is CASSLGGEVDSKDQPYEQYF. The CDR3 bases are TGTGCCAGCAGTTTAGGCGGGGAGGTCGATTCCAAAGATCAACCCTACGAGCAGTACTTC.

The chain employs TRBV11-2 and TRBJ1-1, with 11 bases that match TRBD1. The germline CDR1 and CDR2 sequences are SGHAT and FQNNGV. The J segment lost 5 bases and the V segment lost 2 bases, leaving 7 bases of the junction unmatched. This CDR3 spans 16 amino acids. CDR3 sequence: CASSLLGQGAGTEAFF. The CDR3 coding sequence is TGTGCCAGCAGCTTATTAGGACAGGGGGCTGGGACTGAAGCTTTCTTT.

The CDR3 DNA reads as TGTGCCAGCAGCCAAGAGCGTAGGGGGCCTTTGTGTCAGCCCCAGCATTTT. Translation: CASSQERRGPLCQPQHF. This rearrangement joins TRBV3-1 (or the pseudogene TRBV3-2) to TRBJ1-5, with 7 bases lining up with TRBD1. There are 17 residues in the CDR3. Germline lookup yields CDR1 LGHDT and CDR2 YNNKEL (reference sequence). V dropped 0 bases and J dropped 6; count of bases not matched to a gene: 11.

This chain joins TRBV30 and TRBJ2-2, with D perhaps TRBD1 (6 bases). CDR1 is GTSNPN, CDR2 SVGIG, per germline (reference sequence). This CDR3 has 14 residues. V was cut by 1 base and J by 3 bases, with 9 bases left in between. CDR3 sequence: CAWSGGLDTGELFF. For the CDR3, the DNA is TGTGCCTGGAGTGGGGGGCTGGACACCGGGGAGCTGTTTTTT.

The chain joins TRBV14 to TRBJ1-2; D ambiguous. CDR3 length: 15 amino acids. Trimming removed 0 bases at V and 7 bases at J, with 15 bases between. CDR1 is SGHDN and CDR2 is FVKESK in the germline V gene. This chain's CDR3 is CASSQDLGRLGGYTF. The CDR3 DNA reads as TGTGCCAGCAGCCAAGATCTGGGCAGGCTCGGTGGCTACACCTTC.

J is TRBJ1-4 and V is TRBV7-3; D ambiguous. Germline V gene data show CDR1 as SGHTA and CDR2 as FQGTGA. With 5 bases removed from V and 5 bases from J, the gap between germline ends came to 24 bases. CDR3 size: 18 residues. The DNA of the CDR3 is TGTGCCAGCAGCCCCTCTAGTATAGGGAGACCCTCAAATGAAAAACTGTTTTTT. Translation gives CASSPSSIGRPSNEKLFF.

This chain connects TRBV7-9 to TRBJ2-3; D not certain. Germline V gives CDR1 SEHNR, CDR2 FQNEAQ (reference sequence). V lost 6 bases and J 5 bases, leaving 6 bases between the germline ends. This CDR3 is 11 amino acids long. Here the CDR3 reads CASSERDTQYF. DNA of the CDR3: TGTGCCAGCAGTGAGCGAGATACGCAGTATTTT.

The rearrangement uses TRBV5-5 and TRBJ1-6; no firm D call. Trimming cost V 0 bases and J 11 bases, with 9 bases left between them. This CDR3 region has 13 residues. The germline gives CDR1 SGHKS, CDR2 YYEKEE (reference sequence). DNA for the CDR3: TGTGCCAGCAGCTTGGACCGACGGGCACCCCTCCACTTT. Protein product: CASSLDRRAPLHF.

CDR3 DNA: TGTGCCAGCAGCGGACGGGACAGGGGTCCTCAGGGTTCACCCCTCCACTTT. Residues: CASSGRDRGPQGSPLHF. The chain is built from TRBV7-9 and TRBJ1-6; TRBD1 agrees at 10 bases. Germline CDR1 and CDR2: SEHNR and FQNEAQ (reference sequence). V dropped 5 bases and J dropped 9; count of bases not matched to a gene: 13. The CDR3 spans 17 residues.

This chain links TRBV7-2 with TRBJ2-7; the match to TRBD1 covers 10 bases. Trimming removed 1 base from V and 1 base from J; junction bases left unmatched: 7. Germline-derived CDR1 and CDR2 are SGHTA and FQGNSA. The CDR3 spans 17 residues. CDR3 in amino acids: CASSLGGKGQGSYEQYF. The DNA of the CDR3 is TGTGCCAGCAGCTTAGGGGGGAAGGGACAGGGGTCCTACGAGCAGTACTTC. Filled out from reference TRBV7-2 and TRBJ2-7, the complete variable domain reads GAGVSQSPSNKVTEKGKDVELRCDPISGHTALYWYRQSLGQGLEFLIYFQGNSAPDKSGLPSDRFSAERTGGSVSTLTIQRTQQEDSAVYLCASSLGGKGQGSYEQYFGPGTRLTVT.

As for this clone: It is unclear where the CDR3 begins or ends on the DNA, so no DNA is shown, and the CDR3 is as TCRdb lists it. This rearrangement joins TRBV29-1 to TRBJ1-1; the table's TRBD1 call for D was not verified on the DNA. The CDR3 extends over 13 residues, inclusive of both ends. Germline V lookup: CDR1 SQVTM, CDR2 ANQGSEA. CDR3 sequence: CSVGTGSKKGTFF.

This clone occurred once. The J gene is TRBJ2-3, the V gene TRBV19, with D perhaps matching TRBD1 (5 bases). From germline, CDR1 is LNHDA and CDR2 SQIVND (reference sequence). This CDR3 is 20 amino acids long. V lost 2 bases, J lost 1 base, and 25 bases lay in between. CDR3 bases: TGTGCCAGTAGTATAAGAAAGAAGGCTGGTGGGGCTCTCGGCACAGATACGCAGTATTTT. Its translation is CASSIRKKAGGALGTDTQYF.

Note on this clone: At the DNA level, this CDR3 is encoded by other sequences in the same sample as well. V gene TRBV25-1 combines with J gene TRBJ1-6, with D uncertain. Between the trimmed V and J ends, which lost 5 bases and 10 bases, there was a span of 6 bases. CDR1 is MGHDK and CDR2 is SYGVNS in the germline V gene. There are 11 residues in the CDR3. The CDR3 DNA reads TGTGCCAGCAGTTCAGGCTCACCCCTCCACTTT. Its protein product is CASSSGSPLHF.

The chain links TRBV3-1 (or the pseudogene TRBV3-2) to TRBJ2-1; 12 positions match TRBD2. Germline CDR1 LGHDT, CDR2 YNNKEL (reference sequence). The junction had 7 bases not matched to a gene; V was cut back by 4 bases and J by 9 bases. CDR3 length: 15 amino acids. CDR3 amino acids: CASSPRTSGAGEQFF. As DNA, the CDR3 is TGTGCCAGCAGCCCCCGGACTAGCGGGGCAGGTGAGCAGTTCTTC.

The chain recombines TRBV7-8 with TRBJ1-1; D is possibly TRBD1 (6 bases). V gave up 1 base and J gave up 5 bases, with 20 bases separating them. Germline-derived CDR1 and CDR2 are SGHVS and FQNEAQ. The CDR3 contains 17 residues. CDR3 DNA: TGTGCCAGCAGCTTAGGCCCAGGGGCTGAAATGGTTACTGAAGCTTTCTTT. Residues: CASSLGPGAEMVTEAFF.

The genes are TRBV9 and TRBJ2-7, with D unclear. Trimming stripped 3 bases from V and 7 bases from J, with 11 bases between. The CDR3 is 12 residues long. CDR1 is SGDLS and CDR2 is YYNGEE in the germline V gene. CDR3 bases: TGTGCCAGCAGCGCCCAGGATCAGGAGCAGTACTTC. Protein: CASSAQDQEQYF.

J is TRBJ2-1 and V is TRBV3-1 (or the pseudogene TRBV3-2); TRBD1 matches at 8 bases. V lost 4 bases to trimming and J lost 8 bases; unmatched junction nucleotides: 4. The CDR3 extends over 13 amino acids. CDR1 is LGHDT, CDR2 YNNKEL, per germline (reference sequence). The CDR3 region is CASSLYRGDEQFF. Here the CDR3 DNA reads TGTGCCAGCAGCCTTTACAGGGGGGATGAGCAGTTCTTC.

J is TRBJ2-1 and V is TRBV29-1, with D tentatively TRBD1 (6 bases). The V gene lost 4 bases and the J gene lost 4 bases, with 17 bases spanning the gap. The CDR3 length is 15 residues. Germline V gene lookup returns CDR1 SQVTM and CDR2 ANQGSEA. The CDR3: CSVGARDTDYNEQFF. CDR3 nucleotide sequence: TGCAGCGTTGGGGCCCGGGACACCGATTACAATGAGCAGTTCTTC.

This clone was detected only once. The chain has TRBV5-1 and TRBJ2-5; 9 bases line up with TRBD2. CDR3 length: 16 residues. Germline V gene data show CDR1 as SGHRS and CDR2 as YFSETQ. Germline trimming cut 4 bases from V and 1 base from J; bases unmatched to any gene: 8. CDR3 nucleotides: TGCGCCAGCAGCACTCAGGGGGGACTAGCCCAAGAGACCCAGTACTTC. This gives the protein CASSTQGGLAQETQYF.

The chain is built from TRBV5-3 and TRBJ1-5, with D perhaps TRBD1 (5 bases). TRBV5-3 is an ORF, and what it does is uncertain. V was clipped by 5 bases and J by 7 bases, with 13 bases between them. The CDR3 runs 13 residues. CDR3 sequence (DNA): TGTGCCAGAAGGCCGCAGGGATGGCAGCCCCAGCATTTT. Translated: CARRPQGWQPQHF.

The J gene is TRBJ2-7, the V gene TRBV6-2 or TRBV6-3; tentative D call: TRBD1 (6 bases). V was cut by 2 bases and J by 2 bases, with 10 bases left in between. The CDR3 consists of 14 residues. Germline-derived CDR1 and CDR2 are MNHEY and SVGEGT. This CDR3 is CASSYGGPPYEQYF. CDR3 bases: TGTGCCAGCAGTTACGGGGGCCCCCCCTACGAGCAGTACTTC.

The chain links TRBV4-2 to TRBJ2-3; perhaps TRBD1 as D (5 bases). The CDR3 totals 13 residues. Germline V gene data show CDR1 as LGHNA and CDR2 as YNFKEQ. Deletions cut 0 bases from V and 6 bases from J, with 7 bases between. CDR3 nucleotides: TGTGCCAGCAGCCAAGATTCAGGGGATACGCAGTATTTT. As protein: CASSQDSGDTQYF.

CDR3 bases: TGTGCCACCAGTGGGAGGGACAGGGGCCAGCCCCAGCATTTT. Translation: CATSGRDRGQPQHF. The rearrangement links TRBV24-1 to TRBJ1-5; 10 bases line up with TRBD1. There are 14 residues in the CDR3. V dropped 5 bases and J dropped 7; count of bases not matched to a gene: 4. Germline loops: CDR1 KGHDR, CDR2 SFDVKD.

This clone has just one count. This sequence joins TRBV2 and TRBJ1-2; 7 bases are a match to TRBD1. Germline CDR1 reads SNHLY; CDR2 reads FYNNEI. Germline trimming cut 8 bases from V and 3 bases from J; bases unmatched to any gene: 12. This CDR3 contains 15 residues. The CDR3 reads CASLGMTGLDYGYTF. Here the CDR3 DNA reads TGTGCCAGCTTGGGGATGACAGGGTTGGACTATGGCTACACCTTC.